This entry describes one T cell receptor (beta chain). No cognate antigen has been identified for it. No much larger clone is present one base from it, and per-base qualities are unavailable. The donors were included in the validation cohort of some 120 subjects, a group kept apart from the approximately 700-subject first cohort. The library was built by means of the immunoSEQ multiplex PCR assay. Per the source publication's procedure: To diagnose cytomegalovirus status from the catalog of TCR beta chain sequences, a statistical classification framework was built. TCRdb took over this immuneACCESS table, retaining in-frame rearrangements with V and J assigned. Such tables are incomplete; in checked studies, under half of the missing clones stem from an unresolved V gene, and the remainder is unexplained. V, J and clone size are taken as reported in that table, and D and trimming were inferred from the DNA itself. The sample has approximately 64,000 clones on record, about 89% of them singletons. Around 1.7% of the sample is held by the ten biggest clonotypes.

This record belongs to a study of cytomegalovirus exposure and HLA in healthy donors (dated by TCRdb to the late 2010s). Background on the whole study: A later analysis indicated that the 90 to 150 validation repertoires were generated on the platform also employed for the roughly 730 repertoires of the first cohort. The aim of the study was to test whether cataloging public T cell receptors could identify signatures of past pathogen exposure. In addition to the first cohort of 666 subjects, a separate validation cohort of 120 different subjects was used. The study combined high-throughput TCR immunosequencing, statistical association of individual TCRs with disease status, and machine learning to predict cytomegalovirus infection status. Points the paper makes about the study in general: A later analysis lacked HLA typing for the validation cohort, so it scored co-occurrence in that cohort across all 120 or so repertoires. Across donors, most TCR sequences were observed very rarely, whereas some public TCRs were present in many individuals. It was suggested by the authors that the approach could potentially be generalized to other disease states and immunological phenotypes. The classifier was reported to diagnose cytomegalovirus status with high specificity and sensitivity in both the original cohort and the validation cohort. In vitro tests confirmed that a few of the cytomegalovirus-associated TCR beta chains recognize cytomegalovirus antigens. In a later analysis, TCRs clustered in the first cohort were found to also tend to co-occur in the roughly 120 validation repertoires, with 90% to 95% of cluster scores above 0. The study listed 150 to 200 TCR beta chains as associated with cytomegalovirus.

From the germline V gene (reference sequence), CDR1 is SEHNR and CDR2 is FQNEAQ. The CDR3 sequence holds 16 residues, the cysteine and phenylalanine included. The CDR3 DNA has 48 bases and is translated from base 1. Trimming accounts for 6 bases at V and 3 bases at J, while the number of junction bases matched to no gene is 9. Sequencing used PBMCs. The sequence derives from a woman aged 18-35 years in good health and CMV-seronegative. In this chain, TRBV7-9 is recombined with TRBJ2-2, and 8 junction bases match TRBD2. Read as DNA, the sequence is TGTGCCAGCAGAAGTCGCGGGGGGCCGTACACCGGGGAGCTGTTTTTT. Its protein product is CASRSRGGPYTGELFF.